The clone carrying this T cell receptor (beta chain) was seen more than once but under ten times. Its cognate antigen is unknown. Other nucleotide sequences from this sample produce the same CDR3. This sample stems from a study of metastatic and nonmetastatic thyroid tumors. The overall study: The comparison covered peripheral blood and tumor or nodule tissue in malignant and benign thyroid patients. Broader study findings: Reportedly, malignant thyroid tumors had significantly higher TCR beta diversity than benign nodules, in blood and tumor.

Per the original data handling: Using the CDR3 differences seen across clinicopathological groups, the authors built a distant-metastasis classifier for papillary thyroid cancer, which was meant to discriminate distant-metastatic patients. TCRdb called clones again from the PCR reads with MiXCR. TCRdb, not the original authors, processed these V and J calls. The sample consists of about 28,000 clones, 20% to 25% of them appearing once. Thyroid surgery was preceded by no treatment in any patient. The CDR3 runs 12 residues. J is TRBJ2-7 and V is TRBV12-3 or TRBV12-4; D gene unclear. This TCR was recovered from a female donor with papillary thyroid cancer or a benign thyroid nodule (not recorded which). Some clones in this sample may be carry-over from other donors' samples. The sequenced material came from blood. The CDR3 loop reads CARKWVFYEQYF. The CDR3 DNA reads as TGTGCAAGAAAATGGGTTTTCTACGAGCAGTACTTC.